This T cell receptor beta chain was sequenced for a study of T cells after yellow fever vaccination. The CDR3 spans 22 residues. With 3 bases removed from V and 0 bases from J, the gap between germline ends came to 27 bases. Per the germline V gene, CDR1 is MDHEN and CDR2 is SYDVKM. The study's findings and limits: FACS-sorted repertoires could contain abundant clonotypes contaminating from the bulk population.

In this sample, this clonotype turned up a few times. Its antigen is currently unknown. TCRdb itself ran the 5' RACE reads through MiXCR, one entry per CDR3 protein. The repertoire holds 620,000 or so distinct CDR3 sequences, with roughly an eighth as singletons. Sequenced here: PBMCs, sampled on the day of the yellow fever booster vaccination. The chain is built from TRBV28 and TRBJ1-6; D unclear. This clonotype was obtained from a man aged 30-40 years who received the YFV17D yellow fever vaccine. CDR3 loop: CASSFLRGRSNPRSSYNSPLHF. The CDR3 DNA reads as TGTGCCAGCAGTTTCCTCCGAGGAAGATCAAATCCAAGGAGCTCCTATAATTCACCCCTCCACTTT. The entire variable domain, with the rest obtained from reference TRBV28 and TRBJ1-6, is as follows: DVKVTQSSRYLVKRTGEKVFLECVQDMDHENMFWYRQDPGLGLRLIYFSYDVKMKEKGDIPEGYSVSREKKERFSLILESASTNQTSMYLCASSFLRGRSNPRSSYNSPLHFGNGTRLTVT.